Given below is one TCR beta chain in context. Using unique molecular identifiers, the investigators prepared the TCRbeta library. TCRdb processed the PCR reads anew with MiXCR; each CDR3 protein has one entry. The data contain around 400,000 distinct CDR3 sequences, roughly 10% of them singletons. This record belongs to a study of T-cell reconstitution after alpha-beta-depleted transplantation in children. Germline CDR1 SGHTA, CDR2 FQGNSA. The CDR3 is made up of 15 amino acids. The V and J ends lost 5 bases and 4 bases respectively, with 14 bases between them. The sample here was PBMCs from the stem cell graft donor, taken from the stem cell graft. This clonotype was sampled from a human donor who donated a stem cell graft to a child with acute myeloid leukemia. The chain uses TRBV7-2 and TRBJ2-2; TRBD2 might be the D (7 bases). The CDR3 loop reads CASSPAGAVTGELFF. The CDR3 DNA follows: TGTGCCAGCAGCCCTGCGGGGGCTGTCACCGGGGAGCTGTTTTTT.